This T cell receptor (beta chain) is from a study of patients and donors after allogeneic stem cell transplantation (dated by TCRdb to 2019 to 2021). Receptor amplification or capture employed RT-PCR. Sequencing relied on a NextSeq 550. TCRdb reran the public reads through fastp at Q25 and MiXCR, keeping productive beta chains. When rows share a CDR3 protein, they turn into one entry using the most common DNA and genes. The sample table holds around 90,000 distinct CDR3 sequences, of which roughly 50% were seen once. The leading ten clones occupy 60% to 75% of the sample. Including the terminal cysteine and phenylalanine, the CDR3 comprises 13 residues. Of all the DNA, just the CDR3 is kept, 39 bases in frame from base 1. Per the germline V gene (reference sequence), SSHAT is the CDR1 and FNYEAQ is the CDR2. In regard to this clonotype: This receptor's antigen is unknown. No much larger clone is present one base from it, and per-base qualities are unavailable.

Sequenced sample: blood, either unsorted or a sorted T cell fraction (not recorded which). This TCR was sampled from a human donor who was either an allogeneic HSCT recipient or a stem cell or donor lymphocyte infusion donor (not recorded which). It is not recorded whose cells these are; they may come from a transplant donor. Here the chain combines TRBV7-7 and TRBJ2-3; TRBD2 fits 8 bases in the junction. The CDR3 protein: CASSTSGTDTQYF. The DNA sequence is given as TGTGCTAGCTCGACTAGCGGCACAGATACGCAGTATTTT.